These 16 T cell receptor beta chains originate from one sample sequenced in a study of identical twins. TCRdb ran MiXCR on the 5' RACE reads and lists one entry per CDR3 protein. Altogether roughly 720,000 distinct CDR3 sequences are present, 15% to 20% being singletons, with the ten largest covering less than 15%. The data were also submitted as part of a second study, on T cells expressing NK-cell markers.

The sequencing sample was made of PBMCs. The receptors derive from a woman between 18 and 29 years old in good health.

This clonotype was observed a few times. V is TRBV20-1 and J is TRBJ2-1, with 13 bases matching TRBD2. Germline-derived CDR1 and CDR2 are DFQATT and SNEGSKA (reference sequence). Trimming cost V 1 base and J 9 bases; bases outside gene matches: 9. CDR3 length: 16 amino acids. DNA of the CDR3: TGCAGTGCTAGAGGGTACGGACTAGCGGGAGAGGGTGAGCAGTTCTTC. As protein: CSARGYGLAGEGEQFF.

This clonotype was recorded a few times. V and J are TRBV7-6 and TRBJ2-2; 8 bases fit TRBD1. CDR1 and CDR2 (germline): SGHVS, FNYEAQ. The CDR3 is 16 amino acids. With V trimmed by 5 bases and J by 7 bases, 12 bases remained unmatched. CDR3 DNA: TGTGCCAGCAGCCCCGGACAGGGCTCGTTCGTCGGGGAGCTGTTTTTT. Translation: CASSPGQGSFVGELFF. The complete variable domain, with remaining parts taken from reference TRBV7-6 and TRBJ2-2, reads GAGVSQSPRYKVTKRGQDVALRCDPISGHVSLYWYRQALGQGPEFLTYFNYEAQQDKSGLPNDRFSAERPEGSISTLTIQRTEQRDSAMYRCASSPGQGSFVGELFFGEGSRLTVL.

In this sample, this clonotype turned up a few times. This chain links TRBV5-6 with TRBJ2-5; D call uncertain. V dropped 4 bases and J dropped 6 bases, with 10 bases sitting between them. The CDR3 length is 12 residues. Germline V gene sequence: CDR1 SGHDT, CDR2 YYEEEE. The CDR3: CASSTPSKTQYF. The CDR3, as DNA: TGTGCCAGCAGCACGCCAAGTAAGACCCAGTACTTC. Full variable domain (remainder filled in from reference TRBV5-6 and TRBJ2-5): DAGVTQSPTHLIKTRGQQVTLRCSPKSGHDTVSWYQQALGQGPQFIFQYYEEEERQRGNFPDRFSGHQFPNYSSELNVNALLLGDSALYLCASSTPSKTQYFGPGTRLLVL.

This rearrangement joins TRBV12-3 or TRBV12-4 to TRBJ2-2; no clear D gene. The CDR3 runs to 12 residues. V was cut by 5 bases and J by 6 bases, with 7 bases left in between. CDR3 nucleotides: TGTGCCAGCAGTGACCTGTCCGGGGAGCTGTTTTTT. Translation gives CASSDLSGELFF.

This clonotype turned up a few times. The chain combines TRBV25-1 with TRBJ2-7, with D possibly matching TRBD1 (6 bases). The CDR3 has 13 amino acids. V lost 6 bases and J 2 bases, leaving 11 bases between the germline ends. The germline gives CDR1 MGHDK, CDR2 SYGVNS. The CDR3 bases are TGTGCCAGCAGCGACAGGTTAACCTACGAGCAGTACTTC. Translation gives CASSDRLTYEQYF.

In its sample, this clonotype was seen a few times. The CDR3 is CASSLRSQPQHF. The CDR3 nucleotides are TGTGCCAGCAGCCTCAGGAGTCAGCCCCAGCATTTT. This chain joins TRBV12-3 or TRBV12-4 and TRBJ1-5, with D unresolved. The CDR3 length is 12 residues. The germline V and J ends were trimmed by 6 bases and 6 bases, with 9 bases remaining between them.

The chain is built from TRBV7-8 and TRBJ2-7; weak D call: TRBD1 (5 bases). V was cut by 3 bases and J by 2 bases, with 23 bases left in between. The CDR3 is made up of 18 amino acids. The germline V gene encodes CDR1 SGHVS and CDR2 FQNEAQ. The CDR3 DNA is TGTGCCAGCAGCTTCTCCCTTACGGACACCAGACTTACCTACGAGCAGTACTTC. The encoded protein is CASSFSLTDTRLTYEQYF. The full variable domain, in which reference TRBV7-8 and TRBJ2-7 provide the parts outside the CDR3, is GAGVSQSPRYKVAKRGQDVALRCDPISGHVSLFWYQQALGQGPEFLTYFQNEAQLDKSGLPSDRFFAERPEGSVSTLKIQRTQQEDSAVYLCASSFSLTDTRLTYEQYFGPGTRLTVT.

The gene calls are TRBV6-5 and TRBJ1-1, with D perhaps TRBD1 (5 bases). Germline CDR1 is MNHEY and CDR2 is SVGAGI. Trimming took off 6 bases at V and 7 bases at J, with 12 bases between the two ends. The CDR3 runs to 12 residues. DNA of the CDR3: TGTGCCAGCAGCCGGGACGGCTTTGAAGCTTTCTTT. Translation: CASSRDGFEAFF.

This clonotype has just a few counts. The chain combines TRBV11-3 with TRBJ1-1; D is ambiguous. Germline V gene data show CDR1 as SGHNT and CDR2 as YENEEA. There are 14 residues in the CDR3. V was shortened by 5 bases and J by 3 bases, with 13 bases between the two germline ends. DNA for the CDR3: TGTGCCAGCAGCCAGGAGGCTCCTCACACTGAAGCTTTCTTT. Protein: CASSQEAPHTEAFF.

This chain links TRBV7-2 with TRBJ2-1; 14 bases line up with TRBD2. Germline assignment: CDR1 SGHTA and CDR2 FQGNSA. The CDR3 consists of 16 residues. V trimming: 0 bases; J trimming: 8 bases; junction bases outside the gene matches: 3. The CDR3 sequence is CASSLAGTSGGYEQFF. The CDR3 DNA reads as TGTGCCAGCAGCTTAGCGGGGACTAGCGGGGGCTATGAGCAGTTCTTC.

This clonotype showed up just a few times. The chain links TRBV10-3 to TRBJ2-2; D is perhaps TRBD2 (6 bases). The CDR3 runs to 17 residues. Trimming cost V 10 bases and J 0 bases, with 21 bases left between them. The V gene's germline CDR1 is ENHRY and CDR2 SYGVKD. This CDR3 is CATVSARASANTGELFF. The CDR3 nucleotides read TGTGCCACCGTCTCGGCTCGAGCTAGCGCGAACACCGGGGAGCTGTTTTTT.

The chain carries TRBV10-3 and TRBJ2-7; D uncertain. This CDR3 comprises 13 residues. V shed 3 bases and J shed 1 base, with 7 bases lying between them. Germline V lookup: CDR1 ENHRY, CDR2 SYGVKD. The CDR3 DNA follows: TGTGCCATCAGTGATAGGGCTTCCTACGAGCAGTACTTC. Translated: CAISDRASYEQYF.

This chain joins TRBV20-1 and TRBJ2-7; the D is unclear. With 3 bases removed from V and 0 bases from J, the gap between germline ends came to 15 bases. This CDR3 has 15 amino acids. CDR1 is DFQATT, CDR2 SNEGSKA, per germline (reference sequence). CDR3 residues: CSARGGHLSSYEQYF. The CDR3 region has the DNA TGCAGTGCTAGGGGCGGTCACCTTAGCTCCTACGAGCAGTACTTC.

This chain's CDR3 is CASSYPRDGYGYTF. The CDR3 DNA follows: TGTGCCAGCAGTTACCCTCGGGATGGCTATGGCTACACCTTC. The V and J genes are TRBV6-5 and TRBJ1-2; D ambiguous. The CDR3 spans 14 residues. Germline CDR1 is MNHEY and CDR2 is SVGAGI. V was pared by 2 bases and J by 4 bases, with 11 bases between.

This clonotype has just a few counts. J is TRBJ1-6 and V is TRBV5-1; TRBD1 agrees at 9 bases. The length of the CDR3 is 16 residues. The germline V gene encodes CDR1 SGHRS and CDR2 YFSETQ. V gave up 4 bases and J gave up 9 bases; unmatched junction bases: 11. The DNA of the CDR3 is TGCGCCAGCAGCCCATCGCCCGGACAGGGGTTTTCACCCCTCCACTTT. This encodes CASSPSPGQGFSPLHF.

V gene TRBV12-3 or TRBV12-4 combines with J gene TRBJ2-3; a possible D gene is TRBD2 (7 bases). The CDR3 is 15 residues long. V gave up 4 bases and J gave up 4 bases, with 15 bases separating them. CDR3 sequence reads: CASSSLRGAADTQYF. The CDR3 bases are TGTGCCAGCAGTTCTCTCCGGGGGGCGGCAGATACGCAGTATTTT.